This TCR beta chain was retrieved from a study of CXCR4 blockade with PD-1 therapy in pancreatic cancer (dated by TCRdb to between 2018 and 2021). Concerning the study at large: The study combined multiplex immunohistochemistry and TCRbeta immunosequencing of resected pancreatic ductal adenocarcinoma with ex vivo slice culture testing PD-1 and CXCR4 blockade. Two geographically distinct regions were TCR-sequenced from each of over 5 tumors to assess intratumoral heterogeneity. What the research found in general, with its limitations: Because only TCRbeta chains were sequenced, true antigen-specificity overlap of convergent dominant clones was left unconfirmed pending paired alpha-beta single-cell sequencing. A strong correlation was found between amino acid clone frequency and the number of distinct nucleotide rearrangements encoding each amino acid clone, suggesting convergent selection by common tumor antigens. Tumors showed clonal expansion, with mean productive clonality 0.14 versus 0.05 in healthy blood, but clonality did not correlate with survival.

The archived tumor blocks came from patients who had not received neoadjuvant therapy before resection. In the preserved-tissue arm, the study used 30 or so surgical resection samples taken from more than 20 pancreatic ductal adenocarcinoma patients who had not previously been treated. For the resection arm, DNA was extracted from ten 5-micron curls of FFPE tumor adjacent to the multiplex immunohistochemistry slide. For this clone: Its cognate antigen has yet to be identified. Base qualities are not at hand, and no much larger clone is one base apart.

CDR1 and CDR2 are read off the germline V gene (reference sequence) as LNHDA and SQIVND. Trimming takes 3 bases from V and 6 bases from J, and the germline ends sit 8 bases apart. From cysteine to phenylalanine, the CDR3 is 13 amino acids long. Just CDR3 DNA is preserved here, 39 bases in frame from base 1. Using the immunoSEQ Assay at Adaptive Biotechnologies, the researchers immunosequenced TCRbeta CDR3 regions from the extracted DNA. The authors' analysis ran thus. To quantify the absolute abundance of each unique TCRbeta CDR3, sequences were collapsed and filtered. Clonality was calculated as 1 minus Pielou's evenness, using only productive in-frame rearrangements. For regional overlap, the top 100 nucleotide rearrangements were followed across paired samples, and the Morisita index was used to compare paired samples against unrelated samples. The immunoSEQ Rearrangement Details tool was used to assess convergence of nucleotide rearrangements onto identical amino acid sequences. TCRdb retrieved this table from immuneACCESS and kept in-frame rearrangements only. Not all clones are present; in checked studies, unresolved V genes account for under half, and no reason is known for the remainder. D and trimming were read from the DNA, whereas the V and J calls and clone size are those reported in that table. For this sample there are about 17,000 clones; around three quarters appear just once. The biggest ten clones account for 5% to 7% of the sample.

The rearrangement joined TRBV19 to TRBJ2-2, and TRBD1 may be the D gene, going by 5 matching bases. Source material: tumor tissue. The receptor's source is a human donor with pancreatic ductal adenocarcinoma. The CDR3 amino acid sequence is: CASSIAGPGELFF. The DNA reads TGTGCCAGTAGTATCGCAGGGCCCGGGGAGCTGTTTTTT.